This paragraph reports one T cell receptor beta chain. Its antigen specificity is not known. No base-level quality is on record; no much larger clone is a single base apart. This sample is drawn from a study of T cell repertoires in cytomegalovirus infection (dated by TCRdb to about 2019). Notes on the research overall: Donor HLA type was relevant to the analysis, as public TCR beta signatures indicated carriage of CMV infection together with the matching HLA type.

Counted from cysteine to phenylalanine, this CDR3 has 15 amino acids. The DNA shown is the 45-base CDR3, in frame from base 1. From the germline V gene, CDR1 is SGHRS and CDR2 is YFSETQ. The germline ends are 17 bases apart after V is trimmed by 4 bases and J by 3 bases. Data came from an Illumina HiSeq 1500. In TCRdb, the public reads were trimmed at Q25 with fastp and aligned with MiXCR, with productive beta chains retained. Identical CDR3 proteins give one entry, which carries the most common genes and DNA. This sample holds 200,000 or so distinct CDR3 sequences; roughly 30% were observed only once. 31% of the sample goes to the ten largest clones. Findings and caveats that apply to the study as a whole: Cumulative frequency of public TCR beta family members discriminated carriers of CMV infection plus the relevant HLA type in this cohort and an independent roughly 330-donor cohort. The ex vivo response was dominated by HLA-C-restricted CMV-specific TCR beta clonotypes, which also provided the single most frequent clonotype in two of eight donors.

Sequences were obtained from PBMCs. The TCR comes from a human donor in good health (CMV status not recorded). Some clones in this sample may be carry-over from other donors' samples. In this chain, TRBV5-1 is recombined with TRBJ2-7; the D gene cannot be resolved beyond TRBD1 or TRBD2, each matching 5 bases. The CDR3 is CASSAVGDPLYEQYF. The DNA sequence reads TGCGCCAGCAGCGCCGTCGGGGACCCCCTCTACGAGCAGTACTTC. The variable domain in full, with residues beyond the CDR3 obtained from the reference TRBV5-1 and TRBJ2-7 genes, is KAGVTQTPRYLIKTRGQQVTLSCSPISGHRSVSWYQQTPGQGLQFLFEYFSETQRNKGNFPGRFSGRQFSNSRSEMNVSTLELGDSALYLCASSAVGDPLYEQYFGPGTRLTVT.